This T cell receptor (beta chain) originates from a study of PD-1 blockade in mismatch repair-deficient tumors. For the study at large: Enrolled about 2013-2017, patients had progressing, pretreated mismatch repair-deficient cancers of about a dozen types. Study-wide findings and caveats: Tumor-resident clones, often undetectable pretreatment in blood, expanded then contracted after pembrolizumab.

PCR or immunohistochemistry showed mismatch repair deficiency in every enrolled patient. The TCR-sequenced patients were a few responders to pembrolizumab. The CDR3 length is 15 residues. With 5 bases removed from V and 8 bases from J, the gap between germline ends came to 19 bases. Per the germline V gene, CDR1 is SGHTA and CDR2 is FQGTGA. Concerning this clone itself: The antigen remains undetermined.

The method was immunoSEQ multiplex PCR; TCRdb's version includes in-frame clones alone and lacks a portion of them. The sample shows 8,500 to 9,500 clones, more than 70% of them seen only once. Material: PBMCs, obtained 46 weeks after starting pembrolizumab. This TCR was sampled from an adult with mismatch repair-deficient cancer. The gene calls are TRBV7-3 and TRBJ2-1; tentatively, D is TRBD2 (6 bases). The CDR3 sequence is CASSPRPGGSDEQFF. CDR3 in DNA: TGTGCCAGCAGCCCACGCCCCGGGGGTAGTGATGAGCAGTTCTTC.